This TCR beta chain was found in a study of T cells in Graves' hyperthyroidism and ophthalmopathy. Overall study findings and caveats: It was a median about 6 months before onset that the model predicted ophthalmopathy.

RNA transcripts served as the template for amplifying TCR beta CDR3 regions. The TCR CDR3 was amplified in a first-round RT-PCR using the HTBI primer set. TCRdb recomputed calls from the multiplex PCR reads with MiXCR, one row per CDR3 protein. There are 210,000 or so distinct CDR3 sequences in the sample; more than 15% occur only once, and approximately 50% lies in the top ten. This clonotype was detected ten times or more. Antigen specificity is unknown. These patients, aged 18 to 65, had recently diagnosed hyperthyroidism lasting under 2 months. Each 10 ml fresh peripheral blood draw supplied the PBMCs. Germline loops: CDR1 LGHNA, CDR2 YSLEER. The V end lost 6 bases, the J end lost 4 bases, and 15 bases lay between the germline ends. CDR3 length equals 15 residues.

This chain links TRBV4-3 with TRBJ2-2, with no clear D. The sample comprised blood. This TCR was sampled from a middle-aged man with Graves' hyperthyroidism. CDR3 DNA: TGCGCCAGCAGACCCCGTAGAGGCGGCACCGGGGAGCTGTTTTTT. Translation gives CASRPRRGGTGELFF.